This TCR beta chain was obtained from a study of blood T cell repertoires in COVID-19. The CDR3 spans 16 residues. The germline CDR1 and CDR2 sequences are SGDLS and YYNGEE. J gave up 4 bases and V 4 bases, and 11 bases lay outside the gene matches. Per the original methods: How many nucleated cells were present was estimated from reference gene primer amplification. Measured with immunoSEQ multiplex PCR; TCRdb has only the in-frame clones, and not every one. The DNA was the basis for D and trimming; V, J and clone size are from that table. The sample lists 55,000 to 90,000 clones; 84% were seen once.

The clonotype originates from an older woman with acute or convalescent COVID-19. The chain employs TRBV9 and TRBJ2-1; 7 bases fit TRBD1. Sequenced material: peripheral blood. The CDR3 DNA reads as TGTGCCAGCAGCTTCCTCCGGGACAGCCAATACAATGAGCAGTTCTTC. The encoded protein is CASSFLRDSQYNEQFF.